Ten or more counts support the clone carrying this T cell receptor (beta chain). MiXCR, run by TCRdb on the RT-PCR reads, gives a single entry per CDR3 protein. The sample contains hundreds of thousands of distinct CDR3 sequences, 14% of which appear only once. This TCR came from a female donor in good health, serving as a healthy control. The material sequenced was memory CD4+ T cells from blood.

Here the CDR3 DNA reads TGTGCCATCAGTGAGATCGGGGGTTTTGGCTACACCTTC. Its translation is CAISEIGGFGYTF. The chain employs TRBV10-3 and TRBJ1-2; maybe TRBD1 (5 bases). V lost 2 bases to trimming and J lost 7 bases, with 11 bases between them. The CDR3 loop spans 13 amino acids. Germline V gene sequence: CDR1 ENHRY, CDR2 SYGVKD.